Included here is one T cell receptor (beta chain) sequence, with context. This entry comes from a study of blood T cell repertoires in COVID-19. About the study: Samples taken during acute and convalescent COVID-19 were collected in the United States, Italy and Spain. T cells, B-cell-depleted T cells, or PBMCs provided the cDNA or gDNA that served as material.

In the authors' methods: Estimation of nucleated cell counts was performed using reference gene primer amplification. Clones were sequenced by immunoSEQ multiplex PCR, and TCRdb holds only the in-frame ones, with some missing. That table is the source of V, J and clone size, and D and trimming were worked out from the DNA. In the table there are roughly 250,000 clones, 81% of which are singletons. The receptor's source is a woman aged 60-70 years with active or convalescent COVID-19. Sequenced material: peripheral blood.

The CDR3 DNA reads as TGTGCCAGCAGCTTATCAACAGGGGACTATGGCTACACCTTC. Its translation is CASSLSTGDYGYTF. The chain uses TRBV7-8 and TRBJ1-2; 7 bases are a match to TRBD1. The V and J ends lost 2 bases and 3 bases, in that order; junction bases with no gene match: 3. The CDR3 runs to 14 residues. CDR1 and CDR2 from the germline V gene are SGHVS and FQNEAQ.